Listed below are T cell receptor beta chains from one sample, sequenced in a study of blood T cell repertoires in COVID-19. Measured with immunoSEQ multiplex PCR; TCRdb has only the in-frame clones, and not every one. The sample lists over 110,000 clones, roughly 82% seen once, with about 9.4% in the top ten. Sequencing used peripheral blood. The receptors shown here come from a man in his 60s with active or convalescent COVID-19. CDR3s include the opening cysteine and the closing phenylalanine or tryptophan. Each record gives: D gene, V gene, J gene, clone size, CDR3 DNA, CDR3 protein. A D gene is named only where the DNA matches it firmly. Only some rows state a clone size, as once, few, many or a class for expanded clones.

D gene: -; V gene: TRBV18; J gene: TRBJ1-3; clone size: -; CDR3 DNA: TGTGCCAGCAATGACGGGTTATACTCTGGAAACACCATATATTTT; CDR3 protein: CASNDGLYSGNTIYF
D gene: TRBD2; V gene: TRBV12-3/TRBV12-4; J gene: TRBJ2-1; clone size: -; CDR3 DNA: TGTGCCACCGGGACTAGCGGAAACAATGAGCAGTTCTTC; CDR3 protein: CATGTSGNNEQFF
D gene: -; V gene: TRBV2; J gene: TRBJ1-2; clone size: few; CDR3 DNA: TGTGCCAGCCTGACAGCTAACTATGGCTACACCTTC; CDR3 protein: CASLTANYGYTF
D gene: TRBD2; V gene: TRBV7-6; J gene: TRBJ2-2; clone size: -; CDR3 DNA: TGTGCCAGCAGCCCCATCAGCGGGATAGCAACCGGGGAGCTGTTTTTT; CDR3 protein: CASSPISGIATGELFF
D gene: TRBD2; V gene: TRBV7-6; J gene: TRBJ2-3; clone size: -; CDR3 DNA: TGTGCCAGCAGCTCCGTTCTAGCGGGGGTAACAGATACGCAGTATTTT; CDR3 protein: CASSSVLAGVTDTQYF
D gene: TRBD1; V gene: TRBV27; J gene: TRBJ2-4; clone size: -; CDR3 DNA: TGTGCCAGCAGACTGGGACAGGGGAAAAACATTCAGTACTTC; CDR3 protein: CASRLGQGKNIQYF
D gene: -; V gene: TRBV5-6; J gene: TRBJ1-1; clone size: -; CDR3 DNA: TGTGCCAGCAGCTTAATCGGGGGAAACACTGAAGCTTTCTTT; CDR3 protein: CASSLIGGNTEAFF
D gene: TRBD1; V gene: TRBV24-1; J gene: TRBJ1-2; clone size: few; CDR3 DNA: TGTGCCACCAGTGACCAGACAGGGGAGGGCTATGGCTACACCTTC; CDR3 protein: CATSDQTGEGYGYTF
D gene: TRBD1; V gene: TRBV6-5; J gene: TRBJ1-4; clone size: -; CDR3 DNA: TGTGCCAGCAGTTACAGACAGGGTCGGAATGAAAAACTGTTTTTT; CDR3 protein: CASSYRQGRNEKLFF
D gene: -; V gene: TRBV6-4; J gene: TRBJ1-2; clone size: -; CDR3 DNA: TGTGCCAGCAAAGGGACTACCTCAGCTAACTATGGCTACACCTTC; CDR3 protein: CASKGTTSANYGYTF
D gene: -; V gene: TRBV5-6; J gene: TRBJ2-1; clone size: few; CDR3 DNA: TGTGCCAGCAGCTTGGGTCTAACCTCCTACAATGAGCAGTTCTTC; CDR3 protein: CASSLGLTSYNEQFF
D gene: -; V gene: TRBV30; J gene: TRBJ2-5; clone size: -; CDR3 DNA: TGTGCCTGTTCGGGCAGGGGCCCAGAGACCCAGTACTTC; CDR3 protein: CACSGRGPETQYF
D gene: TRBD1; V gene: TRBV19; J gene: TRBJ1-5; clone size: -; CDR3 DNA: TGTGCCAGTTCTGGACAGGCCAATCAGCCCCAGCATTTT; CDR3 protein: CASSGQANQPQHF
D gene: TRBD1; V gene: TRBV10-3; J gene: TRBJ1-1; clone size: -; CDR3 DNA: TGTGCCATCAGTACCGGGACAGAGTCTGAAGCTTTCTTT; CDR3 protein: CAISTGTESEAFF
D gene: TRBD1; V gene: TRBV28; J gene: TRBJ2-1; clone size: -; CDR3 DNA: TGTGCCAGCAGACCAACAGGGGTCCCCTACAATGAGCAGTTCTTC; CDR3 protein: CASRPTGVPYNEQFF
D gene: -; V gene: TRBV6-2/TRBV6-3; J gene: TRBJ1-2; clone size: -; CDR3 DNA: TGTGCCAGCAGTTACTCGGGGGCCTGCACCTTC; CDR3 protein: CASSYSGACTF
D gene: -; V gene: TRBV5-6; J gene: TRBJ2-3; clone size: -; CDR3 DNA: TGTGCCAGCAGCTTTTGGGGCGAAGACACAGATACGCAGTATTTT; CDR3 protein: CASSFWGEDTDTQYF
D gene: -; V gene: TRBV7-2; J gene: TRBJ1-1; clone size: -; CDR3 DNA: TGTGCCAGCAGCTCCGTCCGGCGTCGGGAGAACACTGAAGCTTTCTTT; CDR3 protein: CASSSVRRRENTEAFF
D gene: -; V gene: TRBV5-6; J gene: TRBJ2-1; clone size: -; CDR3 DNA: TGTGCCAGCAGCCGCATCCGGGACTTTATATACAATGAGCAGTTCTTC; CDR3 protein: CASSRIRDFIYNEQFF
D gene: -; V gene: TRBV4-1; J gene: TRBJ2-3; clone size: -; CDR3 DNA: TGCGCCAGCAGCCAACACCGGGGGGCTAGCACAGATACGCAGTATTTT; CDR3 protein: CASSQHRGASTDTQYF
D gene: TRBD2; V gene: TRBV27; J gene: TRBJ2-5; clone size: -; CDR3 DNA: TGTGCCACCACGGGAGCGGGATTACAAGAGACCCAGTACTTC; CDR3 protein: CATTGAGLQETQYF
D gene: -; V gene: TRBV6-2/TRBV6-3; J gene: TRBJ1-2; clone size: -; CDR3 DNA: TGTGCCAGCAGCATGGGGAGCAACTATGGCTACACCTTC; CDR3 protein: CASSMGSNYGYTF
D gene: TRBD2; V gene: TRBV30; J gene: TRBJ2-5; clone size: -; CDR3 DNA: TGTGCCTGGAGTGTCCTCCAGATAGCGGGAGGTGAGACCCAGTACTTC; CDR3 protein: CAWSVLQIAGGETQYF
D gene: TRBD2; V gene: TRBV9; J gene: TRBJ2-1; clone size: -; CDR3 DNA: TGTGCCAGCAGCGCACTAGCGGGTGAGCAGTTCTTC; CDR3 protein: CASSALAGEQFF
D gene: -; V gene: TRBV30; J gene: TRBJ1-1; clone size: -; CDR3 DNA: TGTGCCTGTAACAGGGTAGCTGAAGCTTTCTTT; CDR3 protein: CACNRVAEAFF
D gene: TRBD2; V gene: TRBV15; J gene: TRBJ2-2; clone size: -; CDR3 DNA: TGTGCCACCAGCAGAGATTCGGGACTAGCGGTGAACACCGGGGAGCTGTTTTTT; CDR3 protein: CATSRDSGLAVNTGELFF
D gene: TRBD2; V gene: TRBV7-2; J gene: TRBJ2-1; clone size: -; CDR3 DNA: TGTGCCAGCAGCTATGGACCGGGGGGTGAGCAGTTCTTC; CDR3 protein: CASSYGPGGEQFF
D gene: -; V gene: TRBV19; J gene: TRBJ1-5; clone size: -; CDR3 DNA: TGTGCCAGTAGTATGCTACAGCAATACAGCAATCAGCCCCAGCATTTT; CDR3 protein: CASSMLQQYSNQPQHF
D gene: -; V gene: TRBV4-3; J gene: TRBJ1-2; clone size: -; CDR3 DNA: TGCGCCAGCAGCCAAGAGTGGGGGCATGCGGACAACTATGGCTACACCTTC; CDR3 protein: CASSQEWGHADNYGYTF
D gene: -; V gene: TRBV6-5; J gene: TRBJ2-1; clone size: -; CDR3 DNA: TGTGCCAGCAGTTACTCGCCCACCCGGTATGAGCAGTTCTTC; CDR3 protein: CASSYSPTRYEQFF
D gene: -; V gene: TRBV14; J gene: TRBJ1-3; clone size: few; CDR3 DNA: TGTGCCAGCAGCCGAGACAGGATCTCTGGAAACACCATATATTTT; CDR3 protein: CASSRDRISGNTIYF
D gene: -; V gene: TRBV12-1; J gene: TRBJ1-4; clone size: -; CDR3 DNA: -; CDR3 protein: CASSFAGGSETNEKLFF
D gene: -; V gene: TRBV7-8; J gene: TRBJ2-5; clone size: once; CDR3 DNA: TGTGCCAGCAGCTTAGGAGGAAAAGAGACCCAGTACTTC; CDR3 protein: CASSLGGKETQYF
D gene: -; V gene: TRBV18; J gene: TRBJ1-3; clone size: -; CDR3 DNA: TGTGCCAGCTCGGCCCAGGGGCCGTCTGGAAACACCATATATTTT; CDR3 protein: CASSAQGPSGNTIYF
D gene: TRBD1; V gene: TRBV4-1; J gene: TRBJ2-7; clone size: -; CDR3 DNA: TGCGCCAGCAGCCACCAAGGACAGGGGGGAAACGAGCAGTACTTC; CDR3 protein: CASSHQGQGGNEQYF
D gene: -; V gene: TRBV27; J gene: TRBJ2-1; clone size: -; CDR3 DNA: TGTGCCAGCAGTTTATCGACAGGACCATTTTACAATGAGCAGTTCTTC; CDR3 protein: CASSLSTGPFYNEQFF
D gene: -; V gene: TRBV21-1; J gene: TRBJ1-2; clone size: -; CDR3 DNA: TGTGCCACCCCAGCGGAAGTTACGGGCTACACCTTC; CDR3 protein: CATPAEVTGYTF
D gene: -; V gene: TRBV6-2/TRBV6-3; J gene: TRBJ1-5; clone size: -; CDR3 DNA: TGTGCCAGCAGTTACAACAGATCGACCTTTGGCAATCAGCCCCAGCATTTT; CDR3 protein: CASSYNRSTFGNQPQHF
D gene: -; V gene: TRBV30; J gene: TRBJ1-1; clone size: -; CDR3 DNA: TGTGCCTGGAGGGATCAGGGTAACACTGAAGCTTTCTTT; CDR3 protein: CAWRDQGNTEAFF
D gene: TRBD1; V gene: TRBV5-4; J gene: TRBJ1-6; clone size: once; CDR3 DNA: TGTGCCAGCAGCTGGATCAAGCCGGGACAGGGGAATTCACCCCTCCACTTT; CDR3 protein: CASSWIKPGQGNSPLHF
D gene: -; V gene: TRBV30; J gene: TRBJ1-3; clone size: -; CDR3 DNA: TGTGCCTGGAGTGTCATGGGGGCTGGGCGAGACACCATATATTTT; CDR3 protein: CAWSVMGAGRDTIYF
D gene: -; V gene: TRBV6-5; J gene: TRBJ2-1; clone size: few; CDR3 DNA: TGTGCCAGCAGTTACGGTCGGGTCGGTGAGCAGTTCTTC; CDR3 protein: CASSYGRVGEQFF
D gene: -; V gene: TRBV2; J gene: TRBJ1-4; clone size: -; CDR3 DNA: TGTGCCAGCACCGAGATGGGGGGAGGTGAAAAACTGTTTTTT; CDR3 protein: CASTEMGGGEKLFF
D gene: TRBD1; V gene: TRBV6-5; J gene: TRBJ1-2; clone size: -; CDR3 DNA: TGTGCCAGCAACCCAACAGGGGCTAGCTATGGCTACACCTTC; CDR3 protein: CASNPTGASYGYTF
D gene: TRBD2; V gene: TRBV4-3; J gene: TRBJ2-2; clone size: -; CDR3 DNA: TGCGCCAGCAGCCAGGTAGCGGGAGTGGGCACCGGGGAGCTGTTTTTT; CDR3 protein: CASSQVAGVGTGELFF
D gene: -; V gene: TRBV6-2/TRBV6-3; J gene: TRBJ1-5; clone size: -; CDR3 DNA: TGTGCCAGCAGTCGCCCCTCAGGTAACAATCAGCCCCAGCATTTT; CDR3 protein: CASSRPSGNNQPQHF
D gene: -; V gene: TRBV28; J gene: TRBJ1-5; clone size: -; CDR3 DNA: TGTGCCAGCAGTTGGAGGGACCGGGGGTACCAGCCCCAGCATTTT; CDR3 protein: CASSWRDRGYQPQHF
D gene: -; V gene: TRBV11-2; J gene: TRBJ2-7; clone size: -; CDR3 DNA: TGTGCCAGCAGCCCCCAGGGTACCCACTACGAGCAGTACTTC; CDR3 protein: CASSPQGTHYEQYF
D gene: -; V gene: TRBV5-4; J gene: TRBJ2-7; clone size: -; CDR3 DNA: TGTGCCAGCAGCTTGGGAACAGGCGCTTCCTACGAGCAGTACTTC; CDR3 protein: CASSLGTGASYEQYF
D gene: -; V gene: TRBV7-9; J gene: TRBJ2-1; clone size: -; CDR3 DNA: TGTGCCAGCAGCCCCGAGCGGTATAGCTCCTACAATGAGCAGTTCTTC; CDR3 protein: CASSPERYSSYNEQFF